A single sample is the source of the 29 T cell receptor beta chains below, sequenced in a study of tumor and adjacent non-tumor tissue in lung cancer. The library came from three nested PCR rounds adapted from ARM-PCR protocols. TCRdb redid the calling of the multiplex PCR reads with MiXCR, one entry per CDR3 protein. Here the sample spans approximately 65,000 distinct CDR3 sequences, 55% to 70% being singletons. RNA was extracted from bulk tissue without any cell sorting. Sequencing used lung tumor tissue. The receptors shown here come from a man in his fifties with non-small cell lung cancer.

As regards this clonotype: At one boundary the junction diverges from the germline segment, which might be a read error. As DNA, the CDR3 is TGTGCCAGTAGCTTAGGAGGCGGGGGGGAGAAGATCCAGTACTTC. It translates to CASSLGGGGEKIQYF. The J gene is TRBJ2-5, the V gene TRBV11-2; 9 bases fit TRBD2. There are 15 residues in the CDR3. Germline CDR1 SGHAT, CDR2 FQNNGV.

In regard to this clonotype: One end of the junction does not line up with germline, which may come from a read error. V usage is TRBV12-3 or TRBV12-4 and J usage is TRBJ2-7; 8 bases map to TRBD1. This CDR3 is 14 amino acids long. CDR3: CAGSLGQGAYEQYF. The CDR3, as DNA: TGTGCCGGCAGTTTAGGACAGGGAGCCTACGAGCAGTACTTC.

Comment on this clonotype: The CDR3 carries no conserved terminal phenylalanine or tryptophan, so it likely arises from a read error. The chain links TRBV6-2 or TRBV6-3 to TRBJ2-2; tentatively, D is TRBD1 or TRBD2 (5 bases each). Per germline, CDR1 MNHEY and CDR2 SVGEGT. The CDR3 covers 16 residues. The CDR3 coding sequence is TGTGCCTGCAGCTCCCCCTTTACCGGGGCACCAAGGGAGCTGTTTTTG. Translated, it gives CACSSPFTGAPRELFL.

This clonotype was counted many times. The chain uses TRBV11-1 and TRBJ2-7; D ambiguous. V was cut by 2 bases and J by 6 bases, with 14 bases left in between. Looked up from germline, CDR1 is SGHAT and CDR2 is FQDESV (reference sequence). There are 14 residues in the CDR3. This CDR3 is CASSLWQRNGEQYF. In DNA, the CDR3 is TGTGCCAGCAGCTTATGGCAGCGTAACGGCGAGCAGTACTTC. Full variable domain (rest looked up from reference TRBV11-1 and TRBJ2-7): EAEVAQSPRYKITEKSQAVAFWCDPISGHATLYWYRQILGQGPELLVQFQDESVVDDSQLPKDRFSAERLKGVDSTLKIQPAELGDSAMYLCASSLWQRNGEQYFGPGTRLTVT.

The V call is TRBV6-2 or TRBV6-3, the J call TRBJ2-7, with D uncertain. The CDR3 has 14 amino acids. Trimming shortened V by 7 bases and J by 5 bases, and 18 bases separated the two germline ends. The germline V gene encodes CDR1 MNHEY and CDR2 SVGEGT. CDR3 sequence (DNA): TGTGCCAGCACCGACGGGTTATCAAGTCACGAGCAGTACTTC. It is translated as CASTDGLSSHEQYF.

This clonotype turned up a few times. This may arise from a read error, as a much more abundant clone is one base away. A read error is likely, as this CDR3 ends without the conserved phenylalanine or tryptophan. The chain uses TRBV5-1 and TRBJ2-7, with 10 positions matching TRBD1. The length of the CDR3 is 16 residues. Unmatched junction bases numbered 11, after V lost 4 bases and J lost 4 bases. In germline, CDR1 is SGHRS, CDR2 YFSETQ. Written as DNA, the CDR3 is TGCGCCAGCAGCCTTCGATCGACAGGGGGCGCGTACGAGCAGTACCTC. Protein: CASSLRSTGGAYEQYL.

In regard to this clonotype: An end of the junction differs from the germline gene, which may be a read error. This chain connects TRBV7-9 to TRBJ2-5; possible D gene TRBD2, 5 bases. The CDR3 extends over 15 amino acids. Per the germline V gene, CDR1 is SEHNR and CDR2 is FQNEAQ (reference sequence). For the CDR3, the DNA is TGTGCCAGCGGCTTATATGCTAGCCGTGAGGAGACCCAGTACTTC. Amino acid sequence: CASGLYASREETQYF. Full variable domain (rest looked up from reference TRBV7-9 and TRBJ2-5): DTGVSQNPRHKITKRGQNVTFRCDPISEHNRLYWYRQTLGQGPEFLTYFQNEAQLEKSRLLSDRFSAERPKGSFSTLEIQRTEQGDSAMYLCASGLYASREETQYFGPGTRLLVL.

Note on this clonotype: Just one base apart from a much larger clone, this may be a read error. The gene calls are TRBV5-1 and TRBJ1-2, with D unresolved. Deletions cut 1 base from V and 4 bases from J, with 11 bases between. The CDR3 has 14 residues. From germline, CDR1 is SGHRS and CDR2 YFSETQ. The CDR3 region has the DNA TGCGCCAGCAGCTTGTCGGCGGATTGCTATGGCTACACCTTC. Its protein product is CASSLSADCYGYTF.

There are a few counts of this clonotype. The genes are TRBV6-1 and TRBJ2-1; 10 bases fit TRBD1. V lost 10 bases, J lost 7 bases, and 13 bases stayed unmatched. Germline values: CDR1 MNHNS, CDR2 SASEGT. CDR3 size: 15 residues. CDR3 bases: TGTGCCACCCTTGAGGGCGGGACAGGGGCGAATGAGCAGTTCTTC. Amino acids: CATLEGGTGANEQFF.

This chain connects TRBV6-1 to TRBJ1-5; no clear D. CDR3 length equals 15 residues. CDR1 is MNHNS, CDR2 SASEGT, per germline. V lost 6 bases, J lost 0 bases, and 12 bases lay in between. CDR3 loop: CASREAEHSNQPQHF. CDR3 nucleotides: TGTGCCAGCAGAGAGGCAGAGCATAGCAATCAGCCCCAGCATTTT.

Note on this clonotype: A junction boundary mismatches the germline segment, possibly from a read error. The rearrangement uses TRBV6-6 and TRBJ1-2; the D is unclear. The germline V gene has CDR1 MNHNY and CDR2 SVGAGI (reference sequence). The CDR3 loop spans 14 amino acids. CDR3: CPSSDTGEWYGYTF. In DNA form, the CDR3 reads TGTCCCAGCAGTGACACTGGGGAGTGGTATGGCTACACCTTC.

Concerning this clonotype: The junction does not match germline at one end; this may be a read error. The chain uses TRBV11-2 and TRBJ1-2; no clear D. There are 15 residues in the CDR3. Looked up from germline, CDR1 is SGHAT and CDR2 is FQNNGV. CDR3 coding DNA: TGTGCCAGCAGCTTAGTCACAGTGTCTGACTATGGCCACACCTTC. It encodes CASSLVTVSDYGHTF.

There are many counts of this clonotype. This rearrangement joins TRBV6-6 to TRBJ1-1, with D possibly matching TRBD1 (6 bases). CDR1 and CDR2 (germline): MNHNY, SVGAGI (reference sequence). Trimming took 10 bases from V and 1 from J, leaving 13 bases between them. CDR3 size: 13 residues. The CDR3 here is CATGGAANTEAFF. DNA for the CDR3: TGTGCCACCGGGGGGGCTGCGAACACTGAAGCTTTCTTT.

Note on this clonotype: The CDR3 does not end in the conserved phenylalanine or tryptophan, so this is likely a read error. J is TRBJ2-1 and V is TRBV6-2 or TRBV6-3; the match to TRBD2 covers 7 bases. Germline V gives CDR1 MNHEY, CDR2 SVGEGT. The CDR3 length is 15 residues. CDR3 sequence reads: CTSQSGESSYNEQFL. The CDR3 nucleotides read TGTACCAGTCAGAGCGGGGAGAGCTCCTACAATGAGCAGTTCCTC.

About this clonotype itself: A much larger clone lies a single base off, so this may be a read error. The chain links TRBV5-4 to TRBJ1-4; TRBD1 is a possible D gene (5 bases). Germline loops: CDR1 SGHNT, CDR2 YYREEE (reference sequence). The CDR3 has 14 amino acids. The ends were cut back, 4 bases at V and 8 bases at J, with 15 bases in the middle. CDR3 sequence reads: CASSPGLRTEKLFF. CDR3 nucleotides: TGTGCCAGCAGCCCGGGACTCCGTACCGAAAAACTGTTTTTT. Full variable domain (rest looked up from reference TRBV5-4 and TRBJ1-4): ETGVTQSPTHLIKTRGQQVTLRCSSQSGHNTVSWYQQALGQGPQFIFQYYREEENGRGNFPPRFSGLQFPNYSSELNVNALELDDSALYLCASSPGLRTEKLFFGSGTQLSVL.

This clonotype was counted a few times. Given a much more abundant clone one base away, this may be a read error. V and J are TRBV10-3 and TRBJ2-3; 7 positions match TRBD1. Looked up from germline, CDR1 is ENHRY and CDR2 is SYGVKD. V lost 4 bases to trimming and J lost 8 bases; unmatched junction nucleotides: 21. This CDR3 has 18 residues. CDR3 sequence (DNA): TGTGCCATCAGTGCCAAACGACAGGGTAGGGTGTGGTCAGGTACGCAGTATTTT. Its translation is CAISAKRQGRVWSGTQYF.

The CDR3 sequence: CASSSVSQAYNEQFF. The CDR3, as DNA: TGTGCCAGCAGTTCTGTCTCTCAGGCCTACAATGAGCAGTTCTTC. The chain links TRBV28 to TRBJ2-1; D remains ambiguous. The CDR3 length is 15 residues. Trimming removed 4 bases at V and 2 bases at J, with 12 bases between. Germline lookup yields CDR1 MDHEN and CDR2 SYDVKM.

This clonotype has a count of ten or more. The chain couples TRBV6-1 to TRBJ1-1, with D maybe TRBD1 (5 bases). The CDR3 sequence is 12 residues long. Germline assignment: CDR1 MNHNS and CDR2 SASEGT. The CDR3 region is CASRGSTLGAFF. The CDR3 DNA is TGTGCTTCGCGGGGGAGCACCTTGGGAGCTTTCTTT.

Concerning this clonotype itself: One end of the junction is discordant with germline, which a read error may explain. CDR3 in amino acids: CGSSPRAWGSSYNSPLHF. The CDR3 DNA is TGTGGCAGCAGCCCCCGAGCATGGGGGAGCTCCTATAATTCACCCCTCCACTTT. The chain employs TRBV11-2 and TRBJ1-6; weak D call: TRBD1 (5 bases). CDR1 is SGHAT and CDR2 is FQNNGV in the germline V gene. The CDR3 runs 18 residues. The full variable domain, with the rest looked up from reference TRBV11-2 and TRBJ1-6, is EAGVAQSPRYKIIEKRQSVAFWCNPISGHATLYWYQQILGQGPKLLIQFQNNGVVDDSQLPKDRFSAERLKGVDSTLKIQPAKLEDSAVYLCGSSPRAWGSSYNSPLHFGNGTRLTVT.

In DNA, the CDR3 is TGTATCAGCAGTTTAACTGGGTACACTGAAGCTTTCTTT. As protein: CISSLTGYTEAFF. The rearrangement joins TRBV6-1 to TRBJ1-1; D not resolved. CDR3 size: 13 residues. The germline CDR1 and CDR2 sequences are MNHNS and SASEGT.

Turning to this clonotype: Since the CDR3 does not end with the conserved phenylalanine or tryptophan, this likely comes from a read error. The chain has TRBV11-2 and TRBJ1-6; 7 nucleotides line up with TRBD1. The CDR3 runs to 18 residues. The germline gives CDR1 SGHAT, CDR2 FQNNGV. V dropped 5 bases and J dropped 0; count of bases not matched to a gene: 10. This CDR3 reads CASSPRAGGSSYNSPLHL. The CDR3, as DNA: TGTGCCAGCAGCCCTCGGGCAGGGGGAAGCTCCTATAATTCACCCCTCCACCTT.

To note about this clonotype: A much larger clone is a single base away; this may be a read error. This rearrangement joins TRBV5-1 to TRBJ2-7; D unresolved. The germline V gene has CDR1 SGHRS and CDR2 YFSETQ. Trimming took off 4 bases at V and 3 bases at J, with 11 bases between the two ends. The CDR3 is 13 amino acids. This CDR3 reads CASSRVSNYEQYF. CDR3 sequence (DNA): TGCGCCAGCAGCCGGGTCAGCAACTACGAGCAGTACTTC. Full variable domain (missing parts from reference TRBV5-1 and TRBJ2-7): KAGVTQTPRYLIKTRGQQVTLSCSPISGHRSVSWYQQTPGQGLQFLFEYFSETQRNKGNFPGRFSGRQFSNSRSEMNVSTLELGDSALYLCASSRVSNYEQYFGPGTRLTVT.

Of note for this clonotype: An end of the junction does not agree with germline; a read error may underlie this. The rearrangement uses TRBV28 and TRBJ1-2, with 7 bases identical to TRBD1. CDR1 is MDHEN, CDR2 SYDVKM, per germline. The CDR3 is 15 amino acids. The CDR3 reads CASSLTGPTYYGCTF. Written as DNA, the CDR3 is TGTGCCAGCAGTTTGACAGGGCCGACATACTATGGCTGCACCTTC.

V usage is TRBV18 and J usage is TRBJ2-1; TRBD2 matches at 11 bases. This CDR3 contains 20 residues. The germline V gene encodes CDR1 KGHSH and CDR2 LQKENI. The ends lost 3 bases at V and 3 bases at J; junction bases unmatched: 16. The CDR3 coding sequence is TGTGCCAGCTCACCGGCGCTCGGGACTAGCGGAATGGCTCTCTACAATGAGCAGTTCTTC. It specifies CASSPALGTSGMALYNEQFF.

V usage is TRBV10-3 and J usage is TRBJ1-1; D might be TRBD1 (5 bases). The CDR3 runs 15 residues. Trimming removed 3 bases at V and 4 bases at J, with 15 bases between. The germline V gene encodes CDR1 ENHRY and CDR2 SYGVKD. The CDR3 sequence is CAISDAGAGFTEAFF. The CDR3 DNA sequence: TGTGCCATCAGTGACGCCGGGGCAGGGTTCACTGAAGCTTTCTTT.

About this clonotype: A read error may produce the germline difference seen at one junction end. The chain employs TRBV11-2 and TRBJ2-3; 9 nucleotides agree with TRBD2. The germline gives CDR1 SGHAT, CDR2 FQNNGV. The CDR3 consists of 16 residues. CDR3 DNA sequence: TGTGCCAACAGCTTTTCTAGCGGGGTATCGACAGGTACGCAGTATTTT. As protein: CANSFSSGVSTGTQYF.

On this clonotype itself: At one end, the junction sequence differs from germline, possibly due to a read error. The chain uses TRBV29-1 and TRBJ2-5; D is ambiguous. This CDR3 contains 14 residues. Germline CDR1 is SQVTM and CDR2 is ANQGSEA. CDR3 region: CSVDPGWDAETQYF. The CDR3 DNA reads TGCAGCGTTGACCCCGGATGGGATGCGGAGACCCAATACTTC.

For this clonotype: With a much larger clone just one base away, this may be a read error. V gene TRBV10-3 combines with J gene TRBJ2-1, with TRBD2 matching 12 bases. The CDR3 has 18 amino acids. Germline-derived CDR1 and CDR2 are ENHRY and SYGVKD. Trimming removed 5 bases from V and 0 bases from J; junction bases left unmatched: 8. CDR3 sequence reads: CAISLGLAGFSSYNEQFF. Here the CDR3 DNA reads TGTGCCATCAGTCTGGGACTAGCGGGTTTTAGCTCCTACAATGAGCAGTTCTTC.

Turning to this clonotype: Compared with germline, one end of the junction differs, possibly owing to a read error. The chain joins TRBV10-2 to TRBJ2-3, with 8 bases matching TRBD1. The CDR3 is 14 amino acids. CDR1 is WSHSY, CDR2 SAAADI, per germline. The CDR3 is CASSDGQGWDRQYF. The CDR3 DNA sequence: TGTGCCAGCAGTGACGGACAGGGCTGGGATAGGCAGTATTTT.